A single sample gave rise to the 19 T cell receptor beta chains below, sequenced in a study of control samples from healthy donors and cancer patients. Sequenced by immunoSEQ multiplex PCR; TCRdb stores in-frame clones only, minus some. The sample lists around 200,000 clones; roughly 91% were seen once. Input material: blood. These TCRs come from a woman in her 30s in good health.

The chain recombines TRBV15 with TRBJ1-1; 8 bases are a match to TRBD1. CDR1 is LNHNV and CDR2 is YYDKDF in the germline V gene (reference sequence). J was trimmed by 6 bases and V by 0 bases; bases with no gene match: 6. This CDR3 region has 15 residues. The CDR3 here is CATSRDQGASSEAFF. The CDR3 nucleotides are TGTGCCACCAGCAGAGATCAGGGGGCGAGCTCTGAAGCTTTCTTT.

This chain joins TRBV12-3 or TRBV12-4 and TRBJ2-7, with TRBD1 matching over 10 bases. The CDR3 covers 13 residues. The J segment lost 6 bases and the V segment lost 5 bases, leaving 4 bases of the junction unmatched. CDR3 bases: TGTGCCAGCAGTCCGCGGACAGGGGGCGAGCAGTACTTC. This encodes CASSPRTGGEQYF.

The CDR3, as DNA: TGTGCCAGCAGTTACCGGGACAGGGGTTGGAACGAGCAGTACTTC. Translating gives CASSYRDRGWNEQYF. J is TRBJ2-7 and V is TRBV6-5, with 10 nucleotides matching TRBD1. Germline V lookup: CDR1 MNHEY, CDR2 SVGAGI. The CDR3 runs to 15 residues. V shed 2 bases, J shed 5 bases, and the junction held 6 bases outside the gene matches.

In the case of this clone: The junction does not match germline at one end; this may be a read error. CDR3 in amino acids: CASSLASGSGELFF. The CDR3 DNA sequence: TGTGCTAGCAGCTTAGCGTCCGGGTCCGGGGAGCTGTTTTTT. V gene TRBV7-7 combines with J gene TRBJ2-2; D may be TRBD2 (5 bases). This CDR3 is 14 amino acids long. Per germline, CDR1 SSHAT and CDR2 FNYEAQ (reference sequence).

Turning to this clone: This same CDR3 is encoded by further DNA sequences in the sample. The V and J genes are TRBV7-2 and TRBJ2-2, with D uncertain. The germline V gene has CDR1 SGHTA and CDR2 FQGNSA. This CDR3 contains 14 residues. The germline V and J ends were trimmed by 1 base and 1 base, with 4 bases remaining between them. CDR3 sequence reads: CASSLGLNTGELFF. The CDR3 DNA is TGTGCCAGCAGCTTAGGGCTGAACACCGGGGAGCTGTTTTTT.

The V call is TRBV19, the J call TRBJ2-1, with 12 bases aligning to TRBD2. Germline V gene lookup returns CDR1 LNHDA and CDR2 SQIVND (reference sequence). The junction had 3 bases not matched to a gene; V was cut back by 5 bases and J by 4 bases. The CDR3 contains 15 residues. The CDR3 DNA reads as TGTGCCAGTAGTTCCGGGACTAGCGGGTACAATGAGCAGTTCTTC. This encodes CASSSGTSGYNEQFF.

With respect to this clone: The same CDR3 also results from other DNA sequences found in this sample. V usage is TRBV11-1 and J usage is TRBJ1-6, with a weak D call TRBD1 (5 bases). CDR1 is SGHAT and CDR2 is FQDESV in the germline V gene (reference sequence). The CDR3 has 14 amino acids. V was trimmed by 0 bases and J by 10 bases, leaving 10 bases between them. The CDR3 DNA follows: TGTGCCAGCAGCTTAGCGGCAGGGAGGTCACCCCTCCACTTT. Its protein is CASSLAAGRSPLHF.

The V gene is TRBV12-5, the J gene TRBJ2-1, with 9 bases that match TRBD2. Looked up from germline, CDR1 is LGHNT and CDR2 is FRNRAP. Unmatched junction bases numbered 4, after V lost 5 bases and J lost 2 bases. This CDR3 comprises 15 residues. The CDR3 spells CASGMGLATYNEQFF. CDR3 DNA: TGTGCTAGTGGTATGGGACTAGCCACCTACAATGAGCAGTTCTTC.

This chain links TRBV3-1 (or the pseudogene TRBV3-2) with TRBJ2-5, with 9 bases lining up with TRBD2. The germline CDR1 and CDR2 sequences are LGHDT and YNNKEL (reference sequence). The CDR3 loop spans 17 amino acids. J lost 5 bases, V lost 1 base, and 11 bases had no gene match. Here the CDR3 DNA reads TGTGCCAGCAGCCAAGGATTAGCGGGAGCGTTGGGGGAGACCCAGTACTTC. It is translated as CASSQGLAGALGETQYF.

The CDR3: CASRSTAYEQYF. The CDR3 DNA is TGTGCCAGCAGGTCGACAGCCTACGAGCAGTACTTC. This chain links TRBV12-3 or TRBV12-4 with TRBJ2-7, with a possible D match to TRBD1 (5 bases). The V end lost 6 bases, the J end lost 2 bases, and 8 bases lay between the germline ends. The CDR3 extends over 12 amino acids.

The CDR3 DNA follows: TGTGCCAGCTCACCTGACAGGAGCTCTGGAAACACCATATATTTT. Translated: CASSPDRSSGNTIYF. The J gene is TRBJ1-3, the V gene TRBV18; TRBD1 might be the D (6 bases). The germline CDR1 and CDR2 sequences are KGHSH and LQKENI. This CDR3 region has 15 residues. V gave up 3 bases and J gave up 0 bases, with 9 bases separating them.

The count of this clone is one. The chain employs TRBV15 and TRBJ2-2; D is uncertain. The CDR3 has 16 amino acids. The germline V and J ends were trimmed by 1 base and 1 base, with 10 bases remaining between them. Germline V gives CDR1 LNHNV, CDR2 YYDKDF (reference sequence). Here the CDR3 reads CATSRGGKGNTGELFF. CDR3 DNA sequence: TGTGCCACCAGCAGAGGTGGGAAGGGGAACACCGGGGAGCTGTTTTTT.

The rearrangement joins TRBV29-1 to TRBJ2-5, with D maybe TRBD2 (5 bases). Germline V CDR1 and CDR2: SQVTM, ANQGSEA. This CDR3 is 14 amino acids long. V gave up 6 bases and J gave up 2 bases, with 16 bases separating them. CDR3 sequence (DNA): TGCAGCGTCCATAGCTGGAGGCGTCAAGAGACCCAGTACTTC. Its translation: CSVHSWRRQETQYF.

This chain links TRBV7-3 with TRBJ2-1; TRBD1 is a possible D gene (5 bases). CDR3 length equals 14 residues. Germline CDR1 SGHTA, CDR2 FQGTGA. V lost 5 bases and J 0 bases, leaving 8 bases between the germline ends. CDR3 bases: TGTGCCAGCAGCGGGGCCGGCTCCTACAATGAGCAGTTCTTC. Translating gives CASSGAGSYNEQFF. The full variable domain, its missing parts supplied by reference TRBV7-3 and TRBJ2-1, is GAGVSQTPSNKVTEKGKYVELRCDPISGHTALYWYRQSLGQGPEFLIYFQGTGAADDSGLPNDRFFAVRPEGSVSTLKIQRTERGDSAVYLCASSGAGSYNEQFFGPGTRLTVL.

The chain combines TRBV7-2 with TRBJ2-5, with D possibly TRBD1 on 6 matching bases. The V and J ends lost 0 bases and 5 bases respectively, with 13 bases between them. Per the germline V gene, CDR1 is SGHTA and CDR2 is FQGNSA. This CDR3 region has 15 residues. Here the CDR3 DNA reads TGTGCCAGCAGCTTAGCGGGTTCTAGGGGGGAGACCCAGTACTTC. Translation: CASSLAGSRGETQYF.

V and J are TRBV12-3 or TRBV12-4 and TRBJ2-2; tentative D call: TRBD2 (6 bases). CDR3 length: 11 amino acids. Trimming stripped 8 bases from V and 6 bases from J, with 7 bases between. CDR3 sequence (DNA): TGTGCCAGCCGGGGGTCCGGGGAGCTGTTTTTT. Protein product: CASRGSGELFF.

The V and J genes are TRBV6-5 and TRBJ2-3, with D possibly being TRBD1 or TRBD2 (5 bases each). Germline V gene sequence: CDR1 MNHEY, CDR2 SVGAGI. The length of the CDR3 is 13 residues. V was trimmed by 8 bases and J by 0 bases, leaving 9 bases between them. The CDR3 region is CASGRDSTDTQYF. Written as DNA, the CDR3 is TGTGCCAGCGGCCGGGACAGCACAGATACGCAGTATTTT.

The rearrangement joins TRBV27 to TRBJ2-1; 16 nucleotides align to TRBD2. The V segment lost 4 bases and the J segment 7 bases; nucleotides outside the gene matches: 1. The CDR3 is made up of 15 amino acids. Germline V gene lookup returns CDR1 MNHEY and CDR2 SMNVEV (reference sequence). CDR3 in DNA: TGTGCCAGCAGTTCGGGACTAGCGGGAGGGAATGAGCAGTTCTTC. It specifies CASSSGLAGGNEQFF.

The rearrangement links TRBV7-9 to TRBJ2-2, with 9 bases matching TRBD2. Trimming removed 5 bases from V and 2 bases from J; junction bases left unmatched: 3. This CDR3 contains 15 residues. Per germline, CDR1 SEHNR and CDR2 FQNEAQ (reference sequence). CDR3 DNA: TGTGCCAGCAGCCCTAGCGGGGTTAACACCGGGGAGCTGTTTTTT. It yields the protein CASSPSGVNTGELFF.